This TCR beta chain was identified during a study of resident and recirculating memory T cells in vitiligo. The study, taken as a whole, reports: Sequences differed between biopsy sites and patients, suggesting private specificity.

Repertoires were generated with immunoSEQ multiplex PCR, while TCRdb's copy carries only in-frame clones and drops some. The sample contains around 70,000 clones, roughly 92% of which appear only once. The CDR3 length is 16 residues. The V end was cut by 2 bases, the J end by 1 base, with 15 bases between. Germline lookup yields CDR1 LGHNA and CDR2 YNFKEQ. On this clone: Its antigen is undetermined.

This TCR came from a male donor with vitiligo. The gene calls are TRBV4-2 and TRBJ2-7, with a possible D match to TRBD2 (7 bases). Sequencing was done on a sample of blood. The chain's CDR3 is CASSQYGEGTSYEQYF. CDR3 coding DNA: TGTGCCAGCAGCCAATACGGGGAGGGGACATCCTACGAGCAGTACTTC.